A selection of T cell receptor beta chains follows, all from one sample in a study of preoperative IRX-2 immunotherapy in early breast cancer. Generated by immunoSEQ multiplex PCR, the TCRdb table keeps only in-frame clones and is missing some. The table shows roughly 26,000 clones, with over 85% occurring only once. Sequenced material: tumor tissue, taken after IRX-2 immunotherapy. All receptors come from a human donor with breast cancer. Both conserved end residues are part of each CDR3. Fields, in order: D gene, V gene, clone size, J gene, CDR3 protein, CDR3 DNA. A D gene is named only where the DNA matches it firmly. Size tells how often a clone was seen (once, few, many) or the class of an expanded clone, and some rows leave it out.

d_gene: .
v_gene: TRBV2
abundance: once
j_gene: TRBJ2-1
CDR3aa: CASSEIGLQLYNEQFF
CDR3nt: TGTGCCAGCAGTGAAATCGGCCTACAGCTCTACAATGAGCAGTTCTTC

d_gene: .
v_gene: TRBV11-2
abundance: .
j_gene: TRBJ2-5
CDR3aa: CASSSLLGTSQETQYF
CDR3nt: TGTGCCAGCAGCTCCCTCCTGGGGACGAGTCAAGAGACCCAGTACTTC

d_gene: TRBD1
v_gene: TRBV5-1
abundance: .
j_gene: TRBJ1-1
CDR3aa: CASSVTGRNTEAFF
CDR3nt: TGCGCCAGCAGCGTGACAGGGCGGAACACTGAAGCTTTCTTT

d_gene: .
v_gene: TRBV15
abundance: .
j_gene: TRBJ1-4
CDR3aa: CATRTATNEKLFF
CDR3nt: TGTGCCACCCGTACTGCAACTAATGAAAAACTGTTTTTT

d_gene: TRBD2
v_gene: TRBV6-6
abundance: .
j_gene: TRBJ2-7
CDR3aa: CASSQPLAGGRREQYF
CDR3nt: TGTGCCAGCAGTCAGCCTCTAGCGGGGGGCCGTCGAGAGCAGTACTTC

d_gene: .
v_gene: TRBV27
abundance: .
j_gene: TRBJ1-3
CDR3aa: CASGNSGNTIYF
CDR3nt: TGTGCCAGCGGGAACTCTGGAAACACCATATATTTT

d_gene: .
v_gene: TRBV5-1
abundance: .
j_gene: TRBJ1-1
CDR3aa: CASSLGALRNTEAFF
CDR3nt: TGCGCCAGCAGCTTAGGGGCCCTGCGGAACACTGAAGCTTTCTTT

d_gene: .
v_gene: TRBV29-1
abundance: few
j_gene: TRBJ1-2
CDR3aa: CSVDGAYGYTF
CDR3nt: TGCAGCGTTGATGGTGCCTATGGCTACACCTTC

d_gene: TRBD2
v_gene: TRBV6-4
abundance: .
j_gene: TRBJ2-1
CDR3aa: CASSLLAGAYNEQFF
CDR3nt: TGTGCCAGCAGTCTACTAGCGGGGGCCTACAATGAGCAGTTCTTC

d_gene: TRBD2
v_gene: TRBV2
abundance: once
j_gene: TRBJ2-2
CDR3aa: CASSVAGGTNTGELFF
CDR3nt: TGTGCCAGCAGTGTAGCGGGGGGCACGAACACCGGGGAGCTGTTTTTT

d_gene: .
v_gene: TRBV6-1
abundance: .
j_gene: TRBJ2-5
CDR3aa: CASSAGAGETQYF
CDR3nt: TGTGCCAGCAGCGCAGGGGCAGGAGAGACCCAGTACTTC

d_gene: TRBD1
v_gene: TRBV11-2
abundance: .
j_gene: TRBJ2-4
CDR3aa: CASKPGQGGLLHIQYF
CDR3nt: TGTGCCAGCAAACCGGGACAGGGCGGGCTTTTACACATTCAGTACTTC

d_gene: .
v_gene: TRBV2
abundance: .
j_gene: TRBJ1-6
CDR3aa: CASTPGSPSSYNSPLHF
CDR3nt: TGTGCCAGCACCCCGGGATCCCCGAGCTCCTATAATTCACCCCTCCACTTT

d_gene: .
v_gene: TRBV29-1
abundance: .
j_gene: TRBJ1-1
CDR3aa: CSVEETANTEAFF
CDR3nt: TGCAGCGTTGAGGAGACCGCGAACACTGAAGCTTTCTTT

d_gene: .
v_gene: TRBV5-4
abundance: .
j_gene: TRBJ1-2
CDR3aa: CASSSGMGGYTF
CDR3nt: TGTGCCAGCAGCTCCGGGATGGGGGGCTACACCTTC

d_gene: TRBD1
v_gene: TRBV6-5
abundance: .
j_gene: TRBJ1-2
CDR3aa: CASSQFEGAPGYTF
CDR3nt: TGTGCCAGCAGTCAATTTGAGGGGGCGCCTGGCTACACCTTC

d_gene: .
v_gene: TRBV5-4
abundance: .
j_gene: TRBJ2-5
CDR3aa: CASSLDHPQETQYF
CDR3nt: TGTGCCAGCAGCTTGGACCACCCCCAAGAGACCCAGTACTTC

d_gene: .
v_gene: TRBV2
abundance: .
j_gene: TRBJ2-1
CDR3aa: CASRGGTSMQQFF
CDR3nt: TGTGCCAGTAGAGGGGGAACTAGCATGCAGCAGTTCTTC

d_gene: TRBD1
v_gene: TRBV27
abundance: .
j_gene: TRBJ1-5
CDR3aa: CASSSSMFGQGLRGNQPQHF
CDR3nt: TGTGCCAGCAGTTCCTCCATGTTTGGACAGGGATTGAGGGGCAATCAGCCCCAGCATTTT

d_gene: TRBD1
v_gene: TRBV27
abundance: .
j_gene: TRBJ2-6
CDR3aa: CASRPGTVLAGANVLTF
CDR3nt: TGTGCCAGCAGACCTGGGACAGTTCTCGCCGGGGCCAACGTCCTGACTTTC

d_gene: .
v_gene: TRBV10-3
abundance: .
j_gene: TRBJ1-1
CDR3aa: CAISPGGGDTEAFF
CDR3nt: TGTGCCATCAGCCCCGGAGGGGGTGACACTGAAGCTTTCTTT

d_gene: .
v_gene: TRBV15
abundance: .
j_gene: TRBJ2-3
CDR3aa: CATSSGSTDTQYF
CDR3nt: TGTGCCACCAGCAGTGGGAGCACAGATACGCAGTATTTT

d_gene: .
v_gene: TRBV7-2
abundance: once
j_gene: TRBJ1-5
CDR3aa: CASSPRGAGPGSQPQHF
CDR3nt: TGTGCCAGCAGCCCACGAGGGGCAGGGCCCGGGTCTCAGCCCCAGCATTTT

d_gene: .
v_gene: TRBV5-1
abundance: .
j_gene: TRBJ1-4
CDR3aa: CASSLASQLNEKLFF
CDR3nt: TGCGCCAGCAGCTTGGCTAGCCAGCTGAATGAAAAACTGTTTTTT

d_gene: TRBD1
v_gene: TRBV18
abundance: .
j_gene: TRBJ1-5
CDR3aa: CASSPGARGRGNQPQHF
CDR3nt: TGTGCCAGCTCACCAGGGGCGAGGGGGCGAGGCAATCAGCCCCAGCATTTT

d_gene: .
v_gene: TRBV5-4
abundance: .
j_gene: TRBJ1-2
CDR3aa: CASRAAGAQSYGYTF
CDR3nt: TGTGCCAGCCGCGCGGCAGGGGCGCAATCCTATGGCTACACCTTC

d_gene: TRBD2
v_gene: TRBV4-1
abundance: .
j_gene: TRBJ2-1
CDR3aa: CASSQDRRGGHNNEQFF
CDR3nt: TGCGCCAGCAGCCAAGATAGGCGGGGGGGCCATAACAATGAGCAGTTCTTC

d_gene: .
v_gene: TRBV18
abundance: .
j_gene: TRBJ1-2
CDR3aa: CASSLYEGSGYGYTF
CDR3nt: TGTGCCAGCTCACTTTATGAGGGCTCGGGCTATGGCTACACCTTC

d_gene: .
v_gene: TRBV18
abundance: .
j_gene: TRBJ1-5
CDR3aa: CASSPTQGTAGQPQHF
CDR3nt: TGTGCCAGCTCACCAACTCAAGGCACAGCTGGTCAGCCCCAGCATTTT

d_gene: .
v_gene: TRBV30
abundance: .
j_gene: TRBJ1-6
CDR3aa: CAWSVWGQGSPLHF
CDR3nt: TGTGCCTGGAGTGTTTGGGGTCAGGGTTCACCCCTCCACTTT

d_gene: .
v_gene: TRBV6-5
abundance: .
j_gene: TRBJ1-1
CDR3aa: CASSYSGRTNTEAFF
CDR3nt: TGTGCCAGCAGTTACTCGGGGCGCACCAACACTGAAGCTTTCTTT

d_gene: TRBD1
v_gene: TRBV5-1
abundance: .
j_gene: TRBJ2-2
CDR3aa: CASRPTGGDTGELFF
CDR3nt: TGCGCCAGCAGACCGACAGGGGGCGACACCGGGGAGCTGTTTTTT

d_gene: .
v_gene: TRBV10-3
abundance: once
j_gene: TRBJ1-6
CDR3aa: CAIRGTYNSPLHF
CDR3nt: TGTGCCATCAGGGGGACCTATAATTCACCCCTCCACTTT

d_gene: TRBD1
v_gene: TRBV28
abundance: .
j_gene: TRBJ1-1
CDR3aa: CASIDRETLMNTEAFF
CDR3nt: TGTGCCAGTATTGACAGGGAGACGCTTATGAACACTGAAGCTTTCTTT

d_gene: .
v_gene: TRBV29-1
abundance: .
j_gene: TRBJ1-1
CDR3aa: CSARSQGNTEAFF
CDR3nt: TGCAGCGCTCGGTCCCAAGGGAACACTGAAGCTTTCTTT

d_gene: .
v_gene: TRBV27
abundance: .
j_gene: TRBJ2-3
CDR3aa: CASSFGFADTQYF
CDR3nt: TGTGCCAGCAGTTTCGGGTTTGCAGATACGCAGTATTTT

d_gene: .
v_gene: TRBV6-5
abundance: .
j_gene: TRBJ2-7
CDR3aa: CASSQDGTRYEQYF
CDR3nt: TGTGCCAGCAGCCAGGACGGGACCCGGTACGAGCAGTACTTC

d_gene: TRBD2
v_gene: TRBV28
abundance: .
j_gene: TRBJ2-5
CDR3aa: CASSLPSGVKTQYF
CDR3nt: TGTGCCAGCAGTTTGCCCAGCGGGGTAAAGACCCAGTACTTC

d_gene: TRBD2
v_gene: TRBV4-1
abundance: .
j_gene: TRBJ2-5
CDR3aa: CASSPTSGGPYQETQYF
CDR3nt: TGCGCCAGCAGCCCGACTAGCGGGGGGCCGTACCAAGAGACCCAGTACTTC

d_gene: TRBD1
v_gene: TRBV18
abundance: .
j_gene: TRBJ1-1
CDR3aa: CASSRTGTGVTEAFF
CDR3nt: TGTGCCAGCTCACGAACCGGGACAGGGGTCACTGAAGCTTTCTTT

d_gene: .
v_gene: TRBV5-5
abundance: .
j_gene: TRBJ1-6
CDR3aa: CASSLGINSPLHF
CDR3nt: TGTGCCAGCAGCTTGGGCATTAATTCACCCCTCCACTTT

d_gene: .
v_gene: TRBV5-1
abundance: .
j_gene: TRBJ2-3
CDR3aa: CASSLGDRSDTQYF
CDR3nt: TGCGCCAGCAGCTTGGGGGACCGGTCAGATACGCAGTATTTT

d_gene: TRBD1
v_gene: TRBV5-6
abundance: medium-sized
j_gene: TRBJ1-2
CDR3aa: CASSLGVGGVNGYTF
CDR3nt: TGTGCCAGCAGCTTGGGGGTAGGGGGCGTTAATGGCTACACCTTC

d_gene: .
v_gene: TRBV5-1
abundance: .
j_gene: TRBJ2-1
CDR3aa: CASSLALGGAGNEQFF
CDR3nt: TGCGCCAGCAGCTTGGCTCTTGGGGGCGCCGGGAATGAGCAGTTCTTC

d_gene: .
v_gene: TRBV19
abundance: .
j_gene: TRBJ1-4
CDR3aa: CASSPPSSEKLFF
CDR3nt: TGTGCCAGTAGCCCACCGTCAAGCGAAAAACTGTTTTTT

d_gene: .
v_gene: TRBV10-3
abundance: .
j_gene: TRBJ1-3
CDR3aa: CAINGGGGNTIYF
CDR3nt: TGTGCCATCAACGGGGGTGGTGGAAACACCATATATTTT

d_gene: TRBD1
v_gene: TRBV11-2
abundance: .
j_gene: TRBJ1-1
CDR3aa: CASSFGTGQTEAFF
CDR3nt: TGTGCCAGCAGCTTTGGGACAGGGCAAACTGAAGCTTTCTTT

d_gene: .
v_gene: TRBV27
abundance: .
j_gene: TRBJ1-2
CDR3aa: CASSPDSLYGYTF
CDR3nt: TGTGCCAGCAGCCCTGACAGTCTCTATGGCTACACCTTC

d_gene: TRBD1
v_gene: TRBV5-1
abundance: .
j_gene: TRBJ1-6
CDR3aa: CASSGGQGSNSPLHF
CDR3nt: TGCGCCAGCAGCGGCGGACAGGGTTCTAATTCACCCCTCCACTTT

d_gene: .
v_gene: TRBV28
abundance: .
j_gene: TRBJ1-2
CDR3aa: CASSSPEQGDYGYTF
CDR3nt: TGTGCCAGCAGTTCCCCCGAACAGGGAGACTATGGCTACACCTTC

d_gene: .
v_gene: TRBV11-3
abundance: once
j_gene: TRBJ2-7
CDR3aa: CASSLTRNEQYF
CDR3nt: TGTGCCAGCAGCTTAACTAGAAACGAGCAGTACTTC

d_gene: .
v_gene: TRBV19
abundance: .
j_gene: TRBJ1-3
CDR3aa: CATAATRSSGNTIYF
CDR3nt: TGTGCCACGGCAGCTACCAGGAGCTCTGGAAACACCATATATTTT

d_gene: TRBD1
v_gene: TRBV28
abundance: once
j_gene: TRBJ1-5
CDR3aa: CASNDRQGPSNQPQHF
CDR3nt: TGTGCCAGCAACGATAGACAGGGCCCGAGCAATCAGCCCCAGCATTTT

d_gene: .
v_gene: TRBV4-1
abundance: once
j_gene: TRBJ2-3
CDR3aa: CASSPPGGLTDTQYF
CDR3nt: TGCGCCAGCAGCCCCCCCGGGGGACTCACAGATACGCAGTATTTT

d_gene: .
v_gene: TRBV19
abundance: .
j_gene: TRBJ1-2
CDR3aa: CASSDGPSGYTF
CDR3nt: TGTGCCAGTAGCGACGGACCGAGCGGCTACACCTTC

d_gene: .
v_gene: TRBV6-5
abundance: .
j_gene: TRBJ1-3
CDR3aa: CASSQPDRGNTIYF
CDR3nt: TGTGCCAGCAGTCAACCGGATCGCGGAAACACCATATATTTT

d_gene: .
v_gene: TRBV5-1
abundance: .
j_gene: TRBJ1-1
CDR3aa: CASSLAIESQQAFF
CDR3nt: TGCGCCAGCAGCTTGGCCATAGAATCTCAGCAAGCTTTCTTT

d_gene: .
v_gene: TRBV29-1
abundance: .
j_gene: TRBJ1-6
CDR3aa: CSVRDGGVSSYNSPLHF
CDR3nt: TGCAGCGTGAGGGACGGCGGAGTAAGCTCCTATAATTCACCCCTCCACTTT

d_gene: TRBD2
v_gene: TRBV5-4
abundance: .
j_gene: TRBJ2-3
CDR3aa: CASSLKAGGISDTQYF
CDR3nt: TGTGCCAGCAGCTTAAAAGCGGGGGGGATTTCAGATACGCAGTATTTT

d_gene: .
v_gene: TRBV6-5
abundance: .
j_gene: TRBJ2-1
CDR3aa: CASSYSRGQGEFF
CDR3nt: TGTGCCAGCAGTTACTCGAGGGGCCAGGGAGAGTTCTTC